This T cell receptor beta chain originates from a study of beta chain features in type 1 diabetes. Study-wide background: The study found patients and healthy donors alike in age, gender and cell yields.

Only a few counts were recorded for this clone. Germline CDR1 is KGHSH and CDR2 is LQKENI. The CDR3 is 15 amino acids. With 8 bases removed from V and 0 bases from J, the gap between germline ends came to 16 bases. The study reverse transcribed the entire isolated RNA, so it sequenced expressed TCRB transcripts. Sequencing used immunoSEQ multiplex PCR; TCRdb keeps in-frame clones, though not all of them. The sample contains about 360,000 clones, about 12% of which appear only once. The TCR comes from a young man in good health. The chain carries TRBV18 and TRBJ1-1, with D uncertain. The material sequenced was naive CD4+ T cells from blood. The CDR3 DNA reads as TGTGCCAGCCGATACAACAGCCCCATGAACACTGAAGCTTTCTTT. Its translation is CASRYNSPMNTEAFF.